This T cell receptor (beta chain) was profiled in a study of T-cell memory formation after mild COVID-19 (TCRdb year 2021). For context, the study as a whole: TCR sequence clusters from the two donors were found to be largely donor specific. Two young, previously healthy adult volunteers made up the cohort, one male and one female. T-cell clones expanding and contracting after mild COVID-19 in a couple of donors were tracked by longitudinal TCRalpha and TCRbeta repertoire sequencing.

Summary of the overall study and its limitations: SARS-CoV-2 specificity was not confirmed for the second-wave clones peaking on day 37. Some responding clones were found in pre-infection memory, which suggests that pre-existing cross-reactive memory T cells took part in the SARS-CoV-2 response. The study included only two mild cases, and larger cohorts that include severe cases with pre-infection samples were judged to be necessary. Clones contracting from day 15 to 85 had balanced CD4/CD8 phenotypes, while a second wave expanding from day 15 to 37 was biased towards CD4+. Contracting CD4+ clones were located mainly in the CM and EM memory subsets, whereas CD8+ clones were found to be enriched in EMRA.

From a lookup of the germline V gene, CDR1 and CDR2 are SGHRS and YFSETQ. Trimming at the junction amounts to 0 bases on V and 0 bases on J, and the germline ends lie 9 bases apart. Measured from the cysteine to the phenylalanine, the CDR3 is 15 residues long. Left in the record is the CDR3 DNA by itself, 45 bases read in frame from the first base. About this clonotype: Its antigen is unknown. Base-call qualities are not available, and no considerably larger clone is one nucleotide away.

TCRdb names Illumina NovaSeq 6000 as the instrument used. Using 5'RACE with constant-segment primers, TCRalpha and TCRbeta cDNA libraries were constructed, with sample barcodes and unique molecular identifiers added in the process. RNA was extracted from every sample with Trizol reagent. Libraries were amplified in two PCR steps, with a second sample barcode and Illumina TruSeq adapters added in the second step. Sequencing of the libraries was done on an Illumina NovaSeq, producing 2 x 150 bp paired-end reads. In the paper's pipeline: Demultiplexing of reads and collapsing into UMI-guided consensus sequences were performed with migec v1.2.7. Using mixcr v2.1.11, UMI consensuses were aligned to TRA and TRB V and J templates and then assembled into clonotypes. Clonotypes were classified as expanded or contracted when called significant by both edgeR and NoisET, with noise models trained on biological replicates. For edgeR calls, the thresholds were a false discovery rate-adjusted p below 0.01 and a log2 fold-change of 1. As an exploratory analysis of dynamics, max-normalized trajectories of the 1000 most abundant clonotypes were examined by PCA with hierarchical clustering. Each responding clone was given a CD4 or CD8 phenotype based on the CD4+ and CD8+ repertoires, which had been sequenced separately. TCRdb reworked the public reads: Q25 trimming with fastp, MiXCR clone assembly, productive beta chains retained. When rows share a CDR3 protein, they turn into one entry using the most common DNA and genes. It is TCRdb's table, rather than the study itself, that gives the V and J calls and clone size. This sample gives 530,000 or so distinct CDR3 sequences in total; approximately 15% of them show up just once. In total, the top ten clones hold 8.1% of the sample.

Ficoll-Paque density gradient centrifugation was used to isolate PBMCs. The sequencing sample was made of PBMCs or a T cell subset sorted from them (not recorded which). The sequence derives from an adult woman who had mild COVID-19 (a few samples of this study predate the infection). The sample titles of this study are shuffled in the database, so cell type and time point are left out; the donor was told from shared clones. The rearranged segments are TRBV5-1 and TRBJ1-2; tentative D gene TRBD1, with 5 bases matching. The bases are TGCGCCAGCAGCTTGGGGACAAGCCCTAACTATGGCTACACCTTC. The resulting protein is CASSLGTSPNYGYTF.